These 17 T cell receptor beta chains were sequenced from one sample in a study of CD8 T cells in ankylosing spondylitis. MiXCR was run by TCRdb on the 5' RACE reads, yielding one entry per CDR3 protein. In the table there are 200,000 to 250,000 distinct CDR3 sequences, about 10% of which are singletons. Sequencing was carried out using blood, either unsorted or a sorted T cell fraction (not recorded which). These receptors originate from a male donor with ankylosing spondylitis or in good health (not recorded which).

This clonotype was found many times. V and J are TRBV5-1 and TRBJ2-1; 8 nucleotides agree with TRBD2. This CDR3 is 17 amino acids long. V was pared by 4 bases and J by 0 bases, with 9 bases of the junction left unmatched. Per the germline V gene, CDR1 is SGHRS and CDR2 is YFSETQ. CDR3: CASSKDPGGGSYNEQFF. In nucleotides, the CDR3 is TGCGCCAGCAGCAAGGACCCCGGGGGGGGCTCCTACAATGAGCAGTTCTTC.

As concerns this clonotype: A single base is all that separates this from a far larger clone, so a read error is likely. The CDR3 does not close with the conserved phenylalanine or tryptophan, likely indicating a read error. This chain joins TRBV5-1 and TRBJ2-5; D is unclear. The CDR3 is made up of 12 amino acids. Trimming removed 2 bases from V and 2 bases from J, with 4 bases in between. CDR1 and CDR2 (germline): SGHRS, YFSETQ. CDR3 sequence (DNA): TGCGCCAGCAGCTTCGGACAAGAGACCCAGTACCTC. It yields the protein CASSFGQETQYL.

The V and J genes are TRBV30 and TRBJ1-1, with TRBD1 as a possible D gene (5 bases). The CDR3 consists of 14 residues. V was cut by 5 bases and J by 8 bases, with 21 bases left in between. CDR1 is GTSNPN, CDR2 SVGIG, per germline (reference sequence). CDR3 residues: CAWRTGTDFSEAFF. CDR3 nucleotide sequence: TGTGCCTGGCGAACCGGGACGGATTTTTCAGAAGCTTTCTTT.

There are many counts of this clonotype. V is TRBV5-6 and J is TRBJ2-1; 8 bases agree with TRBD2. V lost 2 bases and J lost 0; bases outside the gene matches: 4. CDR1 is SGHDT and CDR2 is YYEEEE in the germline V gene. The CDR3 contains 16 residues. The CDR3 DNA reads as TGTGCCAGCAGCTTCGATAGCGGGGCCTCCTACAATGAGCAGTTCTTC. Translating gives CASSFDSGASYNEQFF.

There are many counts of this clonotype. V gene TRBV30 combines with J gene TRBJ1-1; 7 bases agree with TRBD1. V was pared by 8 bases and J by 0 bases, with 9 bases of the junction left unmatched. The CDR3 loop spans 14 amino acids. CDR1 GTSNPN and CDR2 SVGIG come from the germline V gene (reference sequence). CDR3 sequence: CAKNPGQLNTEAFF. The DNA for the CDR3 is TGTGCCAAAAATCCGGGACAGCTGAACACTGAAGCTTTCTTT.

This clonotype was counted ten times or more. The rearrangement joins TRBV9 to TRBJ1-6, with no clear D. Trimming shortened V by 1 base and J by 6 bases, and 5 bases separated the two germline ends. CDR3 length: 13 amino acids. The germline gives CDR1 SGDLS, CDR2 YYNGEE. The CDR3 reads CASSVRSNSPLHF. CDR3 nucleotides: TGTGCCAGCAGCGTAAGGAGTAATTCACCCCTCCACTTT.

This clonotype was seen a few times. The rearrangement joins TRBV12-5 to TRBJ2-2, with 8 bases lining up with TRBD2. The CDR3 runs 15 residues. Germline V gene sequence: CDR1 LGHNT, CDR2 FRNRAP. J gave up 4 bases and V 3 bases, and 4 bases lay outside the gene matches. For the CDR3, the DNA is TGTGCTAGTGGTTTAGGACTAGCTTCCACCGGGGAGCTGTTTTTT. Its protein product is CASGLGLASTGELFF. Full variable domain (outside the CDR3, taken from reference TRBV12-5 and TRBJ2-2): DARVTQTPRHKVTEMGQEVTMRCQPILGHNTVFWYRQTMMQGLELLAYFRNRAPLDDSGMPKDRFSAEMPDATLATLKIQPSEPRDSAVYFCASGLGLASTGELFFGEGSRLTVL.

The chain couples TRBV6-1 to TRBJ2-3, with D perhaps matching TRBD1 (5 bases). This CDR3 is built from 15 residues. V lost 4 bases and J lost 2, with 13 bases in between. CDR1 and CDR2 (germline): MNHNS, SASEGT. CDR3 sequence reads: CASSVGHPPTDTQYF. The CDR3 bases are TGTGCCAGCAGTGTTGGACACCCGCCCACAGATACGCAGTATTTT.

This clonotype was detected many times. The chain couples TRBV6-2 or TRBV6-3 to TRBJ2-5; 7 bases are shared with TRBD1. Germline-derived CDR1 and CDR2 are MNHEY and SVGEGT. The V segment lost 6 bases and the J segment 0 bases; nucleotides outside the gene matches: 4. The length of the CDR3 is 14 residues. Here the CDR3 reads CASRLQGYQETQYF. CDR3 coding DNA: TGTGCCAGCAGACTACAGGGGTACCAAGAGACCCAGTACTTC.

V usage is TRBV24-1 and J usage is TRBJ1-2; TRBD1 might be the D (5 bases). The ends were cut back, 7 bases at V and 8 bases at J, with 13 bases in the middle. Germline CDR1 is KGHDR and CDR2 is SFDVKD. This CDR3 is 12 amino acids long. The CDR3 region has the DNA TGTGCCACCAGCGGGGACGGCTCCGGCTACACCTTC. It specifies CATSGDGSGYTF.

The rearrangement uses TRBV20-1 and TRBJ1-5; D is unclear. V lost 1 base to trimming and J lost 4 bases, with 8 bases between them. This CDR3 comprises 13 residues. Germline V lookup: CDR1 DFQATT, CDR2 SNEGSKA (reference sequence). This chain's CDR3 is CSARVDRNQPQHF. The CDR3 DNA reads as TGCAGTGCTAGAGTGGATAGAAATCAGCCCCAGCATTTT.

This clonotype was recorded many times. V gene TRBV7-8 combines with J gene TRBJ1-5, with 9 bases matching TRBD1. The length of the CDR3 is 16 residues. V was clipped by 4 bases and J by 1 base; unmatched bases: 5. Germline CDR1 SGHVS, CDR2 FQNEAQ. The CDR3 loop reads CASSSRTGASNQPQHF. The DNA for the CDR3 is TGTGCCAGCAGCTCAAGGACAGGGGCGAGCAATCAGCCCCAGCATTTT.

This clonotype was counted at least ten times. The chain has TRBV5-1 and TRBJ1-1, with no clear D. The germline V gene encodes CDR1 SGHRS and CDR2 YFSETQ. V lost 7 bases and J lost 5, with 15 bases in between. The CDR3 length is 13 residues. CDR3 loop: CASFASAGTEAFF. The CDR3 bases are TGCGCCAGCTTTGCCTCGGCCGGAACTGAAGCTTTCTTT.

This clonotype occurred a few times. The chain is built from TRBV6-5 and TRBJ2-3; TRBD1 matches 7 bases. Germline CDR1 MNHEY, CDR2 SVGAGI. The trim removed 4 bases at V and 0 bases at J, leaving 10 bases unmatched. The CDR3 is 17 amino acids. The CDR3 region has the DNA TGTGCCAGCAGTTCCCCCGGACAGGCCTCTAGCACAGATACGCAGTATTTT. It encodes CASSSPGQASSTDTQYF.

Concerning this clonotype itself: This may come from a read error, since a much larger clone is one base off. The genes are TRBV4-1 and TRBJ2-3; D remains ambiguous. Germline V gene data show CDR1 as MGHRA and CDR2 as YSYEKL. The CDR3 is 15 amino acids. The CDR3 nucleotides are TGCGCCAGCAGCCAAGGGGATCCGGGCACAGATAGGCAGTATTTT. Amino acids: CASSQGDPGTDRQYF.

The chain carries TRBV28 and TRBJ2-5; possibly TRBD2 for D (5 bases). V shed 2 bases and J shed 0 bases, with 13 bases lying between them. The CDR3 extends over 16 amino acids. The germline CDR1 and CDR2 sequences are MDHEN and SYDVKM. The CDR3 DNA sequence: TGTGCCAGCAGTTTAATACTAGAAACGTACCAAGAGACCCAGTACTTC. This codes for CASSLILETYQETQYF.

This clonotype has at least ten counts. This chain connects TRBV20-1 to TRBJ1-1; D unclear. The CDR3 has 15 amino acids. The germline CDR1 and CDR2 sequences are DFQATT and SNEGSKA (reference sequence). Trimming left V 2 bases short and J 1 base short, with 14 bases between. Here the CDR3 reads CSARLTQAPNTEAFF. In DNA, the CDR3 is TGCAGTGCTAGACTTACGCAGGCCCCGAACACTGAAGCTTTCTTT.